This T cell receptor (beta chain) was recovered during a study of blood T cell repertoires in COVID-19 (dated by TCRdb to 2019 to 2021). Broadly, across the study: Samples covering the acute and convalescent phases of COVID-19 were provided by collaborators in the United States, Italy and Spain. The prospective study material was composed of cDNA or gDNA derived from T cells, B-cell-depleted T cells, or PBMCs. The dataset comprised deeply sampled blood TCRbeta repertoires from subjects exposed to, actively infected with, or recovered from COVID-19. The repertoires were made available in a free public database intended to serve as a resource for research on the immune response to SARS-CoV-2. The samples were drawn from the first 160 participants of the ongoing ImmuneRACE study and from 1,254 subjects provided by 6 global collaborators. A de-identified subject ID, COVID-19 status, age in years and sex were almost always included in the sample metadata. Where available, HLA class I and class II types were obtained from metadata supplied by the sample provider rather than from assay-based typing. Beyond this particular receptor, the publication reports: The quantity of clinical and demographic metadata differed by source and by participant and was supplied without curation.

TCRbeta CDR3 regions were amplified from genomic DNA using the immunoSEQ Assay, a bias-controlled multiplex PCR. The study's processing was this. Nucleated cell counts per sample were estimated from amplification of reference gene primers within the assay. Sequence reads were collapsed and filtered to measure the absolute abundance of every unique TCRbeta CDR3 rearrangement. For each sample, productive Simpson clonality was calculated by taking the square root of Simpson's diversity index across productive rearrangements. TCRdb's version of the immuneACCESS table is confined to in-frame rearrangements and falls short of the full clone set. An unresolved V gene accounts for under half of the shortfall where checked; the remainder is of unknown origin. V and J calls and clone size are as listed in that table; D and trimming were resolved from the DNA. For this sample the table gives over 150,000 clones, of which 70% to 90% were detected only once. Clones ranked in the top ten supply around 1.1% of the sample.

The CDR1 and CDR2 encoded by the germline V gene are SGHRS and YFSETQ. Reading from cysteine to phenylalanine, the CDR3 counts 14 amino acids. Only the CDR3 portion is preserved as DNA: 42 bases, with reading frame beginning at the first base. The germline V end is reduced by 4 bases and the J end by 1 base; junction bases left unmatched: 3. Turning to this clone: Its antigen is unknown. No much larger clone is present one base from it, and per-base qualities are unavailable.

The collaborating institutions used their own protocols to collect whole blood in K2EDTA tubes. Collaborator samples were shipped for TCRbeta analysis as frozen whole blood, isolated PBMCs, or DNA extracted from either sample type. The sequencing sample was made of peripheral blood. The chain couples TRBV5-1 to TRBJ1-2; 8 nucleotides in the junction match TRBD1. This TCR was recovered from a man aged 40-55 years with acute or convalescent COVID-19. The CDR3 here reads CASSRGQVNYGYTF. The sequence in DNA is TGCGCCAGCAGCCGGGGACAGGTTAACTATGGCTACACCTTC.